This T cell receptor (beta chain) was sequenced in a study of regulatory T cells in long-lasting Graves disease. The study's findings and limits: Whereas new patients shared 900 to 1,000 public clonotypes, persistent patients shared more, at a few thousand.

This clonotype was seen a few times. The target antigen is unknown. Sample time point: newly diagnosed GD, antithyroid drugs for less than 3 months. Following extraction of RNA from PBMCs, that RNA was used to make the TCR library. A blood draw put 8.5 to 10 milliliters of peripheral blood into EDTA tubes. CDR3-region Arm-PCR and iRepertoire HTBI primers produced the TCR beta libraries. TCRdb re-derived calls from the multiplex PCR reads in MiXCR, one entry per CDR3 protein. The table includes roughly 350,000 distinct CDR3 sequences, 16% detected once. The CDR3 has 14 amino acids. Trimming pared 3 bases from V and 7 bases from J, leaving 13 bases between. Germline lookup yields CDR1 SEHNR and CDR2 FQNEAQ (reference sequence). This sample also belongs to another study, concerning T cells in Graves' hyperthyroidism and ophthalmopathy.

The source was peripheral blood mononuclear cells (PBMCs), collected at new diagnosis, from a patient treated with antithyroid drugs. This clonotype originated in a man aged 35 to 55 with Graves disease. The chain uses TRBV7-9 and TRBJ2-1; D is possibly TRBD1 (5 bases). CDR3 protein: CASSFDGRANEQFF. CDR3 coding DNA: TGTGCCAGCAGCTTTGACGGCAGGGCGAATGAGCAGTTCTTC.